This entry describes one TCR beta chain. What it binds is unknown. This specimen belongs to a study of CXCR3-negative and CXCR3-positive naive CD8 T cells. cDNA libraries for TRB were generated by 5' RACE incorporating UMI labels. TCRdb processed the 5' RACE reads again and assigns one entry to each CDR3 protein, with no DNA. Its clone listing holds 50,000 to 65,000 distinct CDR3 sequences. In germline, CDR1 is DFQATT, CDR2 SNEGSKA (reference sequence). The CDR3 covers 13 residues. Findings and caveats of the study: Partial loss of CXCR3 expression followed cryopreservation; most assays used fresh PBMCs.

Triplicate sorts, around 310,000 cells apiece, were made for each CD8+ T cell subset. This TCR derives from a human donor in good health. Some clones in this sample may be carry-over from other donors' samples. The chain is built from TRBV20-1 and TRBJ1-1. The specimen was memory CD8+ T cells from blood. The CDR3 reads CSARDGYRVEAFF.